The clone carrying this TCR beta chain has at least ten counts. Antigen: not known. CDR1 SGHRS and CDR2 YFSETQ come from the germline V gene. With 0 bases removed from V and 5 bases from J, the gap between germline ends came to 9 bases. The CDR3 is 13 residues long. Researchers made TCR beta libraries by using iRepertoire HTBI primers and running Arm-PCR on CDR3 regions. Using its own MiXCR run on the multiplex PCR reads, TCRdb lists one record per CDR3 protein. The sample consists of about 240,000 distinct CDR3 sequences, 20% to 25% of them appearing once. The time point is: newly diagnosed GD, antithyroid drugs for less than 3 months. The authors made the TCR library using RNA they extracted from PBMCs. This sample was taken from a study of regulatory T cells in long-lasting Graves disease. Findings of the study overall: There was favoring of TRBV28, TRBJ1-2 and TRBJ2-5 in persistent disease. Reduced TCR diversity was observed in persistent Graves' patients versus newly diagnosed patients. Persistent patients shared more public clonotypes (under 3,000) than newly diagnosed patients (over 900).

Sequenced here: peripheral blood mononuclear cells (PBMCs), sampled at new diagnosis, from a patient treated with antithyroid drugs. The chain is built from TRBV5-1 and TRBJ2-7; D gene ambiguous. This sequence was found in a female donor with Graves disease. DNA of the CDR3: TGCGCCAGCAGCTTGGCGGACGGCAACGAGCAGTACTTC. Translation gives CASSLADGNEQYF.